Listed below are T cell receptor beta chains from one sample, sequenced in a study of T cell repertoires in cytomegalovirus infection. TCRdb reprocessed the reads with MiXCR, giving one entry per CDR3 protein. The sample contains 150,000 to 200,000 distinct CDR3 sequences, approximately 14% of which appear only once. Sample: PBMCs. The receptors derive from a human donor in good health (CMV status not recorded). Some clones in this sample may be carry-over from other donors' samples. CDR3s include the opening cysteine and the closing phenylalanine or tryptophan. The D gene is left open where the match is weak. Clone size is not always given. Where it is, it says once, few, many or a class for expanded clones.

>NA|TRBJ2-3|NA|TRBV10-3
CAISDFTQGTDTQYF
TGTGCCATCAGTGATTTCACACAGGGAACAGATACGCAGTATTTT
>NA|TRBJ1-1|NA|TRBV7-9
CASSLAPGEAFF
TGTGCCAGCAGCTTAGCGCCAGGTGAAGCTTTCTTT
>NA|TRBJ1-1|TRBD1|TRBV30
CAWKTGSLEAFF
TGTGCCTGGAAGACAGGGTCTCTTGAAGCTTTCTTT
>NA|TRBJ2-5|TRBD1|TRBV19
CASSGRTGNQETQYF
TGTGCCAGTAGTGGGCGGACAGGGAACCAAGAGACCCAGTACTTC
>few|TRBJ2-1|NA|TRBV5-1
CASSFDGPDNEQFF
TGCGCCAGCAGCTTTGATGGGCCGGACAATGAGCAGTTCTTC
>NA|TRBJ2-4|TRBD1|TRBV5-1
CASSLDGTAIKNIQYF
TGCGCCAGCAGCTTGGACGGGACAGCGATTAAAAACATTCAGTACTTC
>many|TRBJ2-7|TRBD1|TRBV12-3/TRBV12-4
CASSSGQGARHEQYF
TGTGCCAGCAGTTCCGGACAGGGGGCTCGGCACGAGCAGTACTTC
>NA|TRBJ2-1|TRBD2|TRBV5-1
CASSGGLAWDNEQFF
TGCGCCAGCAGCGGTGGACTAGCGTGGGACAATGAGCAGTTCTTC
>few|TRBJ1-1|NA|TRBV5-1
CASSLELLTSMNTEAFF
TGCGCCAGCAGCTTGGAACTATTAACGAGTATGAACACTGAAGCTTTCTTT
>many|TRBJ2-2|TRBD1|TRBV19
CASSMGQGAVRTGELFF
TGTGCCAGTAGTATGGGACAGGGGGCCGTTAGGACCGGGGAGCTGTTTTTT
>few|TRBJ1-6|NA|TRBV4-1
CASSRFQVGNSPLHF
TGCGCCAGCAGCCGTTTCCAGGTTGGGAATTCACCCCTCCACTTT
>many|TRBJ1-1|NA|TRBV19
CASSITGNTEAFF
TGTGCCAGTAGTATTACAGGGAACACTGAAGCTTTCTTT
>NA|TRBJ1-1|TRBD1|TRBV20-1
CSATQGVWTEAFF
TGCAGTGCTACCCAGGGGGTTTGGACTGAAGCTTTCTTT
>few|TRBJ1-1|NA|TRBV29-1
CSVEVGTEAFF
TGCAGCGTTGAGGTAGGGACTGAAGCTTTCTTT
>many|TRBJ1-1|TRBD1|TRBV11-2
CASSTGTDSMNTEAFF
TGTGCCAGCAGCACCGGGACAGATTCCATGAACACTGAAGCTTTCTTT
>NA|TRBJ2-7|TRBD1|TRBV5-1
CASSLAAGGSYEQYF
TGCGCCAGCAGCTTGGCCGCAGGGGGCAGCTACGAGCAGTACTTC
>NA|TRBJ1-1|NA|TRBV19
CASSISRAEAFF
TGTGCCAGTAGTATATCGCGGGCTGAAGCTTTCTTT
>NA|TRBJ1-5|NA|TRBV6-2/TRBV6-3
CASSYSMGGGYSNQPQHF
TGTGCCAGCAGTTACTCGATGGGAGGGGGATATAGCAATCAGCCCCAGCATTTT
>few|TRBJ1-1|TRBD1|TRBV5-1
CASSRGQGLGAFF
TGCGCCAGCAGCAGGGGACAGGGGCTGGGAGCTTTCTTT
>few|TRBJ2-2|NA|TRBV9
CASSVQPSNTGELFF
TGTGCCAGCAGCGTACAACCTTCGAACACCGGGGAGCTGTTTTTT
>many|TRBJ2-1|TRBD2|TRBV7-2
CASSFSSGTSGRGEQFF
TGTGCCAGCAGTTTTAGCTCCGGGACTAGCGGGAGAGGTGAGCAGTTCTTC
>NA|TRBJ1-5|NA|TRBV7-9
CASSFVGINQPQHF
TGTGCCAGCAGCTTCGTGGGGATCAATCAGCCCCAGCATTTT
>NA|TRBJ1-5|NA|TRBV30
CAWSPDGSNQPQHF
TGTGCCTGGAGTCCGGACGGCAGTAATCAGCCCCAGCATTTT
>NA|TRBJ2-7|TRBD2|TRBV19
CASSWTSGYEQYF
TGTGCCAGTAGTTGGACTAGCGGGTACGAGCAGTACTTC
>few|TRBJ2-1|TRBD1|TRBV20-1
CSAREGTGHNEQFF
TGCAGTGCTAGGGAAGGGACAGGGCACAATGAGCAGTTCTTC
>NA|TRBJ2-7|NA|TRBV20-1
CSARTPWGSYEQYF
TGCAGTGCTAGGACTCCTTGGGGTTCCTACGAGCAGTACTTC
>NA|TRBJ1-5|NA|TRBV14
CASSQGPWGSNQPQHF
TGTGCCAGCAGCCAAGGCCCGTGGGGCAGCAATCAGCCCCAGCATTTT
>NA|TRBJ1-2|NA|TRBV24-1
CATSVGESYGYTF
TGTGCCACCAGTGTCGGCGAATCCTATGGCTACACCTTC
>few|TRBJ2-7|TRBD1|TRBV5-6
CASSFGTDYEQYF
TGTGCCAGCAGCTTCGGGACAGATTACGAGCAGTACTTC
>many|TRBJ1-2|NA|TRBV2
CASREEAGYTF
TGTGCCAGCAGGGAAGAGGCTGGCTACACCTTC
>few|TRBJ1-5|NA|TRBV12-5
CASGLSSGGGQPQHF
TGTGCTAGTGGTTTGTCTTCCGGCGGGGGTCAGCCCCAGCATTTT
>NA|TRBJ2-2|NA|TRBV28
CASFGPNTGELFF
TGTGCCAGCTTCGGACCGAACACCGGGGAGCTGTTTTTT
>many|TRBJ1-3|NA|TRBV6-2/TRBV6-3
CASGRRGISGNTIYF
TGTGCCAGCGGTAGGAGGGGTATCTCTGGAAACACCATATATTTT
>NA|TRBJ1-1|NA|TRBV7-6
CASSTDNWENEAFF
TGTGCCAGCAGCACCGACAATTGGGAGAATGAAGCTTTCTTT
>NA|TRBJ2-2|TRBD1|TRBV19
CASSIGGTGVGTGELFF
TGTGCCAGTAGTATAGGAGGGACAGGGGTTGGTACCGGGGAGCTGTTTTTT
>few|TRBJ2-1|NA|TRBV20-1
CSAPDTRSSYNEQFF
TGCAGTGCCCCTGATACCAGGAGCTCCTACAATGAGCAGTTCTTC
>few|TRBJ2-7|NA|TRBV29-1
CSVLYTDDYEQYF
TGCAGCGTTCTTTACACGGACGACTACGAGCAGTACTTC